The 16 T cell receptor beta chains below were found in one sample sequenced in a study of post-analysis software for immune sequencing data. Incorporated into the TCR beta cDNA libraries were unique molecular identifiers, which served to reduce PCR and sequencing biases. TCRdb analysed the PCR reads with MiXCR anew, one entry per CDR3 protein. The sample includes hundreds of thousands of distinct CDR3 sequences, approximately 59% of them seen just once. Study results and caveats: Higher frequency in patients than in controls was seen for five TRBV segments, with TRBV5-6, TRBV5-1 and TRBV20-1 among them.

Their target antigens are unknown. Specimen: blood. Receptors were obtained from a girl aged 2 to 9 with multiple sclerosis.

V gene TRBV20-1 combines with J gene TRBJ1-5; the D gene is possibly TRBD1 (5 bases). V lost 3 bases to trimming and J lost 4 bases, with 19 bases between them. CDR3 length: 16 residues. Germline V lookup: CDR1 DFQATT, CDR2 SNEGSKA (reference sequence). CDR3 in amino acids: CSARKAGKGVNQPQHF. The CDR3 DNA follows: TGCAGTGCTAGGAAGGCGGGAAAAGGGGTAAATCAGCCCCAGCATTTT.

V is TRBV7-2 and J is TRBJ1-5; 9 bases agree with TRBD1. The CDR3 length is 14 residues. The J segment lost 6 bases and the V segment lost 4 bases, leaving 4 bases of the junction unmatched. Per germline, CDR1 SGHTA and CDR2 FQGNSA. The CDR3 nucleotides read TGTGCCAGCAGCTGGGGACAGGGAGCTCAGCCCCAGCATTTT. As protein: CASSWGQGAQPQHF.

This clonotype has a handful of counts. CDR3 DNA sequence: TGCAGCGTTGAGGGCTTAACAGGGTTCGGGTACAATGAGCAGTTCTTC. Amino acids: CSVEGLTGFGYNEQFF. The J gene is TRBJ2-1, the V gene TRBV29-1; D is possibly TRBD1 (6 bases). The CDR3 length is 16 residues. Per germline, CDR1 SQVTM and CDR2 ANQGSEA. The V and J ends lost 3 bases and 4 bases respectively, with 19 bases between them.

A few counts support this clonotype. The rearrangement joins TRBV5-1 to TRBJ2-5, with 12 bases that match TRBD2. Trimming cost V 4 bases and J 2 bases; bases outside gene matches: 6. The CDR3 runs to 16 residues. Germline-derived CDR1 and CDR2 are SGHRS and YFSETQ. The CDR3 sequence: CASSRGLAGLQETQYF. In nucleotides, the CDR3 is TGCGCCAGCAGCAGGGGACTAGCGGGTCTTCAAGAGACCCAGTACTTC.

The V and J genes are TRBV7-9 and TRBJ2-1; 8 nucleotides align to TRBD2. J gave up 8 bases and V 0 bases, and 6 bases lay outside the gene matches. Germline loops: CDR1 SEHNR, CDR2 FQNEAQ (reference sequence). The CDR3 loop spans 15 amino acids. The CDR3, as DNA: TGTGCCAGCAGCTTAGCCGGGGGGGCCGGAGATGAGCAGTTCTTC. Its protein is CASSLAGGAGDEQFF.

Concerning this clonotype: The germline gene is not matched at one end of the junction; a read error may be the cause. V gene TRBV12-3 or TRBV12-4 combines with J gene TRBJ2-2; 9 bases line up with TRBD1. The length of the CDR3 is 15 residues. This CDR3 is CASTPGTGNTGELFF. The CDR3 DNA sequence: TGTGCCAGCACCCCAGGGACAGGGAACACCGGGGAACTGTTTTTT.

The V call is TRBV6-6, the J call TRBJ2-1; tentatively, D is TRBD1 (6 bases). Germline loops: CDR1 MNHNY, CDR2 SVGAGI (reference sequence). This CDR3 contains 16 residues. Trimming shortened V by 2 bases and J by 2 bases, and 13 bases separated the two germline ends. CDR3 amino acids: CASSYGGRVTYNEQFF. The CDR3 coding sequence is TGTGCCAGCAGTTACGGGGGCCGGGTAACCTACAATGAGCAGTTCTTC.

This clonotype was detected only a few times. The J gene is TRBJ2-7, the V gene TRBV20-1, with 13 positions matching TRBD2. The CDR3 covers 18 residues. Germline V CDR1 and CDR2: DFQATT, SNEGSKA (reference sequence). The J segment lost 3 bases and the V segment lost 6 bases, leaving 17 bases of the junction unmatched. CDR3 bases: TGCAGTGCGAGGGAAGGACTAGCGGGAGAGCTCGGGTTCTACGAGCAGTACTTC. It is translated as CSAREGLAGELGFYEQYF.

The V and J genes are TRBV20-1 and TRBJ2-4; D remains ambiguous. The CDR3 runs to 14 residues. Germline CDR1 reads DFQATT; CDR2 reads SNEGSKA (reference sequence). Trimming cost V 6 bases and J 13 bases, with 25 bases left between them. The DNA for the CDR3 is TGCAGTGCAGCCCATTGGCGGCCCTCCGTGGAGCAGTACTTC. Translation gives CSAAHWRPSVEQYF.

The chain is built from TRBV3-1 and TRBJ2-1; perhaps TRBD1 as D (5 bases). The CDR3 is 14 amino acids. The V and J ends lost 0 bases and 5 bases respectively, with 8 bases between them. Germline assignment: CDR1 LGHDT and CDR2 YNNKEL (reference sequence). CDR3 bases: TGTGCCAGCAGCCAAGATTTGACAGACAATGAGCAGTTCTTC. As protein: CASSQDLTDNEQFF.

The chain employs TRBV28 and TRBJ2-4; a weak D match, TRBD2 (5 bases). CDR3 size: 13 residues. The ends were cut back, 1 base at V and 9 bases at J, with 10 bases in the middle. Germline values: CDR1 MDHEN, CDR2 SYDVKM. As DNA, the CDR3 is TGTGCCAGCAGTTTATCCCCTAGCCGCATTCAGTACTTC. This sequence encodes CASSLSPSRIQYF.

This chain connects TRBV6-2 or TRBV6-3 to TRBJ2-4; 8 bases fit TRBD1. The length of the CDR3 is 14 residues. V was clipped by 0 bases and J by 7 bases; unmatched bases: 2. CDR1 MNHEY and CDR2 SVGEGT come from the germline V gene. The CDR3 region is CASSYSTGVNIQYF. DNA for the CDR3: TGTGCCAGCAGTTACTCGACAGGGGTGAACATTCAGTACTTC.

The chain joins TRBV20-1 to TRBJ2-7; perhaps D is TRBD1 or TRBD2 (5 bases each). V was clipped by 5 bases and J by 2 bases, with 19 bases between them. Germline-derived CDR1 and CDR2 are DFQATT and SNEGSKA (reference sequence). This CDR3 contains 15 residues. The CDR3 DNA sequence: TGCAGTGCTGTTACCGGGCGGAAGGGACCCTACGAGCAGTACTTC. Encoded protein: CSAVTGRKGPYEQYF.

In its sample, this clonotype was seen a few times. The chain has TRBV25-1 and TRBJ2-7; D is uncertain. The CDR3 consists of 11 residues. V lost 3 bases to trimming and J lost 2 bases, with 2 bases between them. Looked up from germline, CDR1 is MGHDK and CDR2 is SYGVNS. As DNA, the CDR3 is TGTGCCAGCAGTGACGCCTACGAGCAGTACTTC. The encoded protein is CASSDAYEQYF.

This clonotype was seen a handful of times. J is TRBJ2-4 and V is TRBV10-2, with 9 nucleotides matching TRBD1. This CDR3 spans 15 amino acids. V was pared by 3 bases and J by 2 bases, with 2 bases of the junction left unmatched. Germline CDR1 reads WSHSY; CDR2 reads SAAADI. CDR3 sequence reads: CASSEQGASKNIQYF. The CDR3 DNA reads TGCGCCAGCAGTGAACAGGGGGCGTCCAAAAACATTCAGTACTTC.

There are a few counts of this clonotype. J is TRBJ2-7 and V is TRBV7-8, with D unresolved. Per the germline V gene, CDR1 is SGHVS and CDR2 is FQNEAQ. The CDR3 length is 14 residues. Trimming stripped 5 bases from V and 4 bases from J, with 15 bases between. The CDR3 DNA is TGTGCCAGCAGCCTAAGCAACGACCTTTACGAGCAGTACTTC. It codes for CASSLSNDLYEQYF.